This TCR beta chain is from a study of glioma-infiltrating T cells. This clonotype has ten or more counts. Its specificity is unknown. Amplification of TCR alpha and beta CDR3 regions from RNA used iRepertoire nested multiplex PCR. Input was 100-400 ng of tissue mRNA or PBMC total RNA. MiXCR, run by TCRdb on the multiplex PCR reads, gives a single entry per CDR3 protein. Of 90,000 to 100,000 distinct CDR3 sequences in the sample, 40% were seen once. This CDR3 has 13 amino acids. Germline V CDR1 and CDR2: SGHDT, YYEEEE. J gave up 5 bases and V 4 bases, and 3 bases lay outside the gene matches. Study-wide findings and caveats: Tissue-blood divergence was below expectation in non-neoplastic patients, above in gliomas. Very few CDR3 sequences were shared between tissue and blood.

The receptor was derived from a human donor with low-grade glioma or glioblastoma, undergoing nonglioma brain surgery, or in good health (not recorded which). The sequenced sample consisted of glioma tissue, nonneoplastic brain tissue, or PBMCs (not recorded which). The J gene is TRBJ2-1, the V gene TRBV5-6; 7 nucleotides match TRBD1. CDR3 amino acids: CASSRGRNNEQFF. The DNA of the CDR3 is TGTGCCAGCAGCAGGGGGCGGAACAATGAGCAGTTCTTC.